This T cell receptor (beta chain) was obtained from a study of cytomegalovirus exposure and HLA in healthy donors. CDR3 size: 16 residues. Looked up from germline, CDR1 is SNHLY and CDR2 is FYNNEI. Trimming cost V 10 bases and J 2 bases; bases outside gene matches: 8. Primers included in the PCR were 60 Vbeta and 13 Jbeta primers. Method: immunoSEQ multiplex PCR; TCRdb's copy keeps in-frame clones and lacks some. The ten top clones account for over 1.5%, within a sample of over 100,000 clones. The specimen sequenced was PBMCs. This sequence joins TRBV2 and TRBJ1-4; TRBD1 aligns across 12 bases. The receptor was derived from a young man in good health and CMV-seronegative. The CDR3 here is CAIRTGQGATNEKLFF. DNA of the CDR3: TGTGCCATTCGAACGGGACAGGGGGCCACTAATGAAAAACTGTTTTTT.